This T cell receptor (beta chain) stems from a study of T cell responses to AZD1222 COVID-19 vaccine. Overall study findings and caveats: Sampled repertoires all dated from after the peak T cell response. Among vaccine-associated CD4 TCRs, coverage spanned spike, with dominance at 160-218 and 743-854.

Unmatched junction bases numbered 4, after V lost 8 bases and J lost 5 bases. The length of the CDR3 is 13 residues. Per the germline V gene, CDR1 is SGHNT and CDR2 is YENEEA. In the case of this clone: Its target is not known.

Libraries were prepared by immunoSEQ multiplex PCR; TCRdb keeps only in-frame clonotypes and omits some of them. The sample holds about 130,000 clones, 80% to 90% seen once. Sequenced here: peripheral blood, sampled on day 0 of AZD1222 vaccination. The receptor's source is an adult in good health. This rearrangement joins TRBV11-3 to TRBJ2-1, with TRBD2 matching 9 bases. CDR3 bases: TGTGCCAGCGAGGCGGGGGGGAACAATGAGCAGTTCTTC. It translates to CASEAGGNNEQFF.